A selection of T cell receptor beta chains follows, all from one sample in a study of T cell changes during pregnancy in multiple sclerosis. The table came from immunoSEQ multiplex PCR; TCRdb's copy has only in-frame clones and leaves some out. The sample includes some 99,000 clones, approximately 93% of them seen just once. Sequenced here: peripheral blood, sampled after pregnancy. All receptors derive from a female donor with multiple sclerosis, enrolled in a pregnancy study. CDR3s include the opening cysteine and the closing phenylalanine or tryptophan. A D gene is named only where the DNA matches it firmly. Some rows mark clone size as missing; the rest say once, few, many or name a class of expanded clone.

CDR3nt: TGTGCCAGTACTGCCTACAATGAGCAGTTCTTC
CDR3aa: CASTAYNEQFF
abundance: NA
v_gene: TRBV25-1
j_gene: TRBJ2-1
d_gene: NA

CDR3nt: TGTGCCAGCAGTAGAGACAGGAGCTCCTACAATGAGCAGTTCTTC
CDR3aa: CASSRDRSSYNEQFF
abundance: NA
v_gene: TRBV6-5
j_gene: TRBJ2-1
d_gene: NA

CDR3nt: TGTGCCAGTAGTATAGACGAAGCCTCTGGAAACACCATATATTTT
CDR3aa: CASSIDEASGNTIYF
abundance: once
v_gene: TRBV19
j_gene: TRBJ1-3
d_gene: NA

CDR3nt: TGCGCCAGCAGCTTGGCCGGGGGGCTGGAGCCCCAGCATTTT
CDR3aa: CASSLAGGLEPQHF
abundance: once
v_gene: TRBV5-1
j_gene: TRBJ1-5
d_gene: NA

CDR3nt: TGTGCCAGCACCCCGCAGGGGAGTAACACCGGGGAGCTGTTTTTT
CDR3aa: CASTPQGSNTGELFF
abundance: once
v_gene: TRBV2
j_gene: TRBJ2-2
d_gene: NA

CDR3nt: TGTGCCAGCAGTTTAAAGGGACAGGGGGCAGGCTACACCTTC
CDR3aa: CASSLKGQGAGYTF
abundance: NA
v_gene: TRBV27
j_gene: TRBJ1-2
d_gene: TRBD1

CDR3nt: TGTGCCAGCAGTGAACTGTGGCAGGCCAACACTGAAGCTTTCTTT
CDR3aa: CASSELWQANTEAFF
abundance: NA
v_gene: TRBV25-1
j_gene: TRBJ1-1
d_gene: NA

CDR3nt: TGCAGCGTTGTTCAGGGTGGGGAGACCCAGTACTTC
CDR3aa: CSVVQGGETQYF
abundance: NA
v_gene: TRBV29-1
j_gene: TRBJ2-5
d_gene: NA

CDR3nt: TGTGCCTGGGGACAGGATAGCAATCAGCCCCAGCATTTT
CDR3aa: CAWGQDSNQPQHF
abundance: once
v_gene: TRBV30
j_gene: TRBJ1-5
d_gene: TRBD1

CDR3nt: TGTGCCAGCAGTTTGGACAATTCCTACGAGCAGTACTTC
CDR3aa: CASSLDNSYEQYF
abundance: NA
v_gene: TRBV28
j_gene: TRBJ2-7
d_gene: NA

CDR3nt: TGTGCCAGCAGCTTAAGGCTCCGGGACACAATCTCTGGAAACACCATATATTTT
CDR3aa: CASSLRLRDTISGNTIYF
abundance: NA
v_gene: TRBV7-9
j_gene: TRBJ1-3
d_gene: NA

CDR3nt: TGTGCCAGTAGTACATGGGACAGGGAAGAGACCCAGTACTTC
CDR3aa: CASSTWDREETQYF
abundance: NA
v_gene: TRBV19
j_gene: TRBJ2-5
d_gene: TRBD1

CDR3nt: TGTGCCAGCAGTGGGCAGGGGACGAACACCGGGGAGCTGTTTTTT
CDR3aa: CASSGQGTNTGELFF
abundance: NA
v_gene: TRBV2
j_gene: TRBJ2-2
d_gene: NA

CDR3nt: TGTGCCAGCAGCTCGGAATTGAACAGGGGGCAGGCTAGCACAGATACGCAGTATTTT
CDR3aa: CASSSELNRGQASTDTQYF
abundance: NA
v_gene: TRBV5-4
j_gene: TRBJ2-3
d_gene: TRBD1

CDR3nt: TGTGCCAGCAGCGCAGGATTTTATGGCTACACCTTC
CDR3aa: CASSAGFYGYTF
abundance: NA
v_gene: TRBV5-5
j_gene: TRBJ1-2
d_gene: NA

CDR3nt: TGTGCCAGCAGTTTTACTGGGACTAGCGAGTACAATGAGCAGTTCTTC
CDR3aa: CASSFTGTSEYNEQFF
abundance: NA
v_gene: TRBV27
j_gene: TRBJ2-1
d_gene: TRBD2

CDR3nt: TGTGCCAGCAGTTTATCAGGCAGGACTAACTATGGCTACACCTTC
CDR3aa: CASSLSGRTNYGYTF
abundance: NA
v_gene: TRBV27
j_gene: TRBJ1-2
d_gene: NA

CDR3nt: TGTGCCAGCAGTCTCGGACTAGCGGGAGGGTGGATGCAGCAGTTCTTC
CDR3aa: CASSLGLAGGWMQQFF
abundance: NA
v_gene: TRBV28
j_gene: TRBJ2-1
d_gene: TRBD2

CDR3nt: TGTGCCAGCAGCCCAGCAGGGGCAACAGGCGAGCAGTACTTC
CDR3aa: CASSPAGATGEQYF
abundance: NA
v_gene: TRBV4-2
j_gene: TRBJ2-7
d_gene: NA

CDR3nt: TGCGCCAGCAGGCCTGGATGGACTAGCGGGAGGGAAGATACGCAGTATTTT
CDR3aa: CASRPGWTSGREDTQYF
abundance: NA
v_gene: TRBV5-1
j_gene: TRBJ2-3
d_gene: TRBD2

CDR3nt: TGTGCCAGCAGCTTATTTGCGCCTAGCGGGATCAATGAGCAGTTCTTC
CDR3aa: CASSLFAPSGINEQFF
abundance: once
v_gene: TRBV11-2
j_gene: TRBJ2-1
d_gene: TRBD2

CDR3nt: TGTGCCAGCAGTTTCGGGGTTGGCTCTGGAAACACCATATATTTT
CDR3aa: CASSFGVGSGNTIYF
abundance: NA
v_gene: TRBV6-5
j_gene: TRBJ1-3
d_gene: NA

CDR3nt: TGCGCCAGCAGCCAAGCGGATGACAGATCCTACGAGCAGTACTTC
CDR3aa: CASSQADDRSYEQYF
abundance: NA
v_gene: TRBV4-1
j_gene: TRBJ2-7
d_gene: NA

CDR3nt: TGCGCCAGCAGCTCAACAGGGTCAGGTGGCTACACCTTC
CDR3aa: CASSSTGSGGYTF
abundance: NA
v_gene: TRBV5-1
j_gene: TRBJ1-2
d_gene: NA

CDR3nt: TGTGCCAGCAGCCTGACAGGGAAGCGGATCACAGATACGCAGTATTTT
CDR3aa: CASSLTGKRITDTQYF
abundance: NA
v_gene: TRBV14
j_gene: TRBJ2-3
d_gene: TRBD1

CDR3nt: TGTGCCAGCAGCTCCGACAGGGGGCAGGAGAAAAACATTCAGTACTTC
CDR3aa: CASSSDRGQEKNIQYF
abundance: NA
v_gene: TRBV13
j_gene: TRBJ2-4
d_gene: TRBD1

CDR3nt: TGTGCCAGCAGCCCCGGTTGGGATACGCAGTATTTT
CDR3aa: CASSPGWDTQYF
abundance: NA
v_gene: TRBV7-9
j_gene: TRBJ2-3
d_gene: NA

CDR3nt: TGTGCCAGCTCATCTGGTCTGGGAGGTAGCACAGATACGCAGTATTTT
CDR3aa: CASSSGLGGSTDTQYF
abundance: once
v_gene: TRBV18
j_gene: TRBJ2-3
d_gene: NA

CDR3nt: TGCGCCAGCAGCTTGGATGCAGCGGGAGGGCGGGAGCAGTACTTC
CDR3aa: CASSLDAAGGREQYF
abundance: NA
v_gene: TRBV5-1
j_gene: TRBJ2-7
d_gene: TRBD2

CDR3nt: TGTGCCAGCAGTTTGGGCTGGGGGGGGTACAATGAGCAGTTCTTC
CDR3aa: CASSLGWGGYNEQFF
abundance: once
v_gene: TRBV27
j_gene: TRBJ2-1
d_gene: TRBD2

CDR3nt: TGTGCCAGCAGTTTTGGAGGGTCCGGGGAGCTGTTTTTT
CDR3aa: CASSFGGSGELFF
abundance: NA
v_gene: TRBV7-7
j_gene: TRBJ2-2
d_gene: NA

CDR3nt: TGCGCCAGCAGCTTCACAAACTCCTACAATGAGCAGTTCTTC
CDR3aa: CASSFTNSYNEQFF
abundance: NA
v_gene: TRBV5-1
j_gene: TRBJ2-1
d_gene: NA

CDR3nt: TGTGCCAGTAGTCGTTACACTGAAGCTTTCTTT
CDR3aa: CASSRYTEAFF
abundance: few
v_gene: TRBV19
j_gene: TRBJ1-1
d_gene: NA

CDR3nt: TGTGCCAGCAGCTATAGCGGGGGGTGGGGGGCCAATGAGCAGTTCTTC
CDR3aa: CASSYSGGWGANEQFF
abundance: NA
v_gene: TRBV27
j_gene: TRBJ2-1
d_gene: TRBD2